The clone carrying this T cell receptor beta chain was recorded at least ten times. Antigen: not known. Known numbers of the T cell clone KT2 were added to PBMC. These data originate in a study of quantifying T cell responses using KT2 cells. Whole-study context: Reverse transcription used primers in the TCR alpha and beta constant regions.

A single-stranded UMI oligo with SP2 sequence was ligated to cDNA 3' ends. First-round PCR used four to five cycles and beta primers RC1.1 and RC1.2 covering TRBC1 and TRBC2. Separate processing of TCR alpha and beta chains began at the second PCR. TCRdb reprocessed the UMI-ligation and nested PCR reads via MiXCR and lists one record per CDR3 protein. This table holds around 56,000 distinct CDR3 sequences, 10% to 15% found once. The CDR3 consists of 12 residues. Germline V gene sequence: CDR1 SNHLY, CDR2 FYNNEI. V was clipped by 10 bases and J by 6 bases, with 16 bases between them. Findings and limits, study-wide: Input KT2 cell number predicted KT2 alpha and beta sequence counts linearly over several orders of magnitude. KT2 sequence counts showed saturation when very many KT2 cells were spiked in.

Sequencing was done on a sample of PBMCs spiked with cells of the T cell clone KT2. The chain has TRBV2 and TRBJ2-7; D unresolved. The source of this sequence is a human donor. CDR3 residues: CATSRWSSEQYF. The DNA for the CDR3 is TGTGCCACCAGCAGGTGGTCGAGCGAGCAGTACTTC.